This T cell receptor (beta chain) was retrieved from a study of molecular identifiers for immune sequencing clone quantification. Across the study: In replicates, RNA taken from roughly 18,000 or 92,000 naive CD8 cells was divided five ways, and four portions underwent sequencing.

This clonotype showed up many times. CD8+CD4-CCR7+CD45RA+ cells were sorted as naive CD8 T cells. TCRdb called the PCR reads again in MiXCR, with one record for every CDR3 protein. The sample carries about half a million distinct CDR3 sequences, roughly a fifth recorded once. V lost 4 bases to trimming and J lost 6 bases, with 13 bases between them. Germline-derived CDR1 and CDR2 are DFQATT and SNEGSKA (reference sequence). The CDR3 has 12 amino acids. The J gene is TRBJ2-7, the V gene TRBV20-1; the D gene is possibly TRBD2 (5 bases). The sample was naive CD8+ T cells from blood, with Jurkat cell RNA spiked in. As for subset: FACS-sorted CD8+CD4-CCR7+CD45RA+ naive T cells. This sequence was found in a human donor in good health. Some libraries in this study had Jurkat cell RNA spiked in. The CDR3 loop is CSATGESAEQYF. CDR3 nucleotides: TGCAGTGCTACCGGGGAGAGCGCCGAGCAGTACTTC.